This TCR beta chain was recovered during a study of somatic mutations in cytotoxic T cells in rheumatoid arthritis. Across the whole study: Flow-sorting brought some V beta antibody-stained T-cell populations to nearly 100% purity, V beta1+ cells sequenced for TCRB among them.

On this clone itself: Antigen: not known.

Flow cytometry served to check the purity of CD4+ and CD8+ cells, which were isolated by positive magnetic bead selection. General observations from the study: Unidentified antigens were the targets of the expanded CD8+ clones.

TCRdb's copy holds only in-frame clones and misses some; the assay was immunoSEQ multiplex PCR. The sample consists of 17,000 or so clones, about four fifths of them appearing once. The clonotype comes from an adult with rheumatoid arthritis. Input material: CD8+ T cells sorted from blood.

CDR3 sequence reads: CASSLSGGLDNEQFF. The CDR3 DNA reads TGTGCCAGCAGCCTGAGCGGGGGGCTCGACAATGAGCAGTTCTTC. The chain has TRBV11-2 and TRBJ2-1; 9 bases agree with TRBD2. Per germline, CDR1 SGHAT and CDR2 FQNNGV. The V and J ends lost 5 bases and 5 bases, in that order; junction bases with no gene match: 7. CDR3 length: 15 residues.